These 27 T cell receptor beta chains originate from one sample sequenced in a study of T cell responses to AZD1222 COVID-19 vaccine. Generated by immunoSEQ multiplex PCR, the TCRdb table keeps only in-frame clones and is missing some. The repertoire has 60,000 to 75,000 clones, around 90% of them found once; the top ten carry 4.9%. The sample in question was peripheral blood, obtained on day 0 of AZD1222 vaccination. The receptors come from an adult in good health.

The chain combines TRBV6-5 with TRBJ2-7, with D possibly matching TRBD2 (5 bases). The germline CDR1 and CDR2 sequences are MNHEY and SVGAGI. The CDR3 consists of 13 residues. Trimming took 6 bases from V and 7 from J, leaving 16 bases between them. CDR3 coding DNA: TGTGCCAGCAGGGACTCTTCGGCGCGGGAGCAGTACTTC. Translated: CASRDSSAREQYF.

The genes are TRBV7-2 and TRBJ2-2; D not certain. Per germline, CDR1 SGHTA and CDR2 FQGNSA. The CDR3 is 15 amino acids. V lost 1 base and J lost 2, with 8 bases in between. CDR3 bases: TGTGCCAGCAGCTTAGGCGTGGGAAACACCGGGGAGCTGTTTTTT. Its protein is CASSLGVGNTGELFF.

The table lists this clone with a few counts. V is TRBV14 and J is TRBJ1-6, with 8 bases that match TRBD1. Germline V gene lookup returns CDR1 SGHDN and CDR2 FVKESK. CDR3 size: 17 residues. V was pared by 4 bases and J by 4 bases, with 9 bases of the junction left unmatched. The chain's CDR3 is CASSLSDRDLYNSPLHF. The CDR3 DNA follows: TGTGCCAGCAGCCTTTCGGACAGGGACCTTTATAATTCACCCCTCCACTTT.

The chain employs TRBV30 and TRBJ2-5; D not resolved. Germline lookup yields CDR1 GTSNPN and CDR2 SVGIG (reference sequence). The V and J ends lost 5 bases and 2 bases respectively, with 9 bases between them. The CDR3 runs 12 residues. CDR3 bases: TGTGCCTGGCAACCATCGCAAGAGACCCAGTACTTC. This codes for CAWQPSQETQYF.

Only one count was recorded for this clone. V and J are TRBV5-1 and TRBJ2-3, with TRBD2 matching 9 bases. The ends lost 0 bases at V and 6 bases at J; junction bases unmatched: 8. This CDR3 region has 16 residues. Germline values: CDR1 SGHRS, CDR2 YFSETQ. CDR3 residues: CASSLGGGGVLDTQYF. CDR3 DNA: TGCGCCAGCAGCTTGGGCGGCGGGGGGGTGCTCGATACGCAGTATTTT.

The J gene is TRBJ2-2, the V gene TRBV7-3, with 7 bases lining up with TRBD2. Germline V gene data show CDR1 as SGHTA and CDR2 as FQGTGA. The J segment lost 4 bases and the V segment lost 8 bases, leaving 1 base of the junction unmatched. The CDR3 spans 12 residues. Written as DNA, the CDR3 is TGTGCCAGCGGGAGGGGCACCGGGGAGCTGTTTTTT. The encoded protein is CASGRGTGELFF.

This CDR3 reads CASSPGTLNTEAFF. DNA of the CDR3: TGTGCCAGCAGCCCTGGGACATTGAACACTGAAGCTTTCTTT. J is TRBJ1-1 and V is TRBV7-9; D might be TRBD1 (6 bases). This CDR3 is 14 amino acids long. V was cut by 5 bases and J by 0 bases, with 10 bases left in between. Germline CDR1 is SEHNR and CDR2 is FQNEAQ (reference sequence).

The chain couples TRBV2 to TRBJ1-4, with TRBD1 identical over 9 bases. In germline, CDR1 is SNHLY, CDR2 FYNNEI. The trim removed 7 bases at V and 7 bases at J, leaving 4 bases unmatched. CDR3 length equals 13 residues. The CDR3 DNA reads as TGTGCCAGCACCGGGACAGGGTTTGAAAAACTGTTTTTT. The encoded protein is CASTGTGFEKLFF.

The chain uses TRBV19 and TRBJ1-2, with 8 bases lining up with TRBD1. CDR1 is LNHDA and CDR2 is SQIVND in the germline V gene (reference sequence). The CDR3 has 13 amino acids. V lost 4 bases and J lost 3; bases outside the gene matches: 1. CDR3 protein: CASSTDRDYGYTF. The CDR3 region has the DNA TGTGCCAGTAGTACGGACAGGGACTATGGCTACACCTTC.

The chain recombines TRBV5-1 with TRBJ2-6; 7 nucleotides align to TRBD1. Trimming at V came to 6 bases and at J to 0 bases, leaving 6 bases not matched to a gene. The V gene's germline CDR1 is SGHRS and CDR2 YFSETQ. The CDR3 runs to 16 residues. The CDR3 region has the DNA TGCGCCAGCAAGGGACAGAGCCTCTCTGGGGCCAACGTCCTGACTTTC. Protein product: CASKGQSLSGANVLTF. Full variable domain (rest looked up from reference TRBV5-1 and TRBJ2-6): KAGVTQTPRYLIKTRGQQVTLSCSPISGHRSVSWYQQTPGQGLQFLFEYFSETQRNKGNFPGRFSGRQFSNSRSEMNVSTLELGDSALYLCASKGQSLSGANVLTFGAGSRLTVL.

This chain links TRBV5-6 with TRBJ2-1; no definite D call. Looked up from germline, CDR1 is SGHDT and CDR2 is YYEEEE. The CDR3 contains 15 residues. V lost 1 base and J lost 3, with 11 bases in between. As DNA, the CDR3 is TGTGCCAGCAGCTTGAGGCGGTTAAACTACAATGAGCAGTTCTTC. Residues: CASSLRRLNYNEQFF.

About this clone itself: Germline and junction disagree at one end, which may indicate a read error. The chain combines TRBV5-1 with TRBJ2-7; maybe TRBD1 (6 bases). This CDR3 contains 14 residues. Germline CDR1 reads SGHRS; CDR2 reads YFSETQ. DNA of the CDR3: TGCGCCAGCAGGAGGGAACAGGGAACCTACGAGCAATACTTC. Protein: CASRREQGTYEQYF.

The V gene is TRBV12-3 or TRBV12-4, the J gene TRBJ2-7; D remains unclear. The CDR3 runs to 12 residues. V was pared by 3 bases and J by 2 bases, with 5 bases between. In DNA, the CDR3 is TGTGCCAGCAGTTTTTCACCCTACGAGCAGTACTTC. This gives the protein CASSFSPYEQYF.

The J gene is TRBJ2-6, the V gene TRBV5-1, with D perhaps TRBD1 (6 bases). The germline V gene encodes CDR1 SGHRS and CDR2 YFSETQ. The CDR3 loop spans 16 amino acids. Trimming shortened V by 4 bases and J by 1 base, and 12 bases separated the two germline ends. The DNA of the CDR3 is TGCGCCAGCAGCCCCGGACAGACTTCTGGGGCCAACGTCCTGACTTTC. Protein sequence: CASSPGQTSGANVLTF. Drawing the rest from reference TRBV5-1 and TRBJ2-6, the complete variable domain is KAGVTQTPRYLIKTRGQQVTLSCSPISGHRSVSWYQQTPGQGLQFLFEYFSETQRNKGNFPGRFSGRQFSNSRSEMNVSTLELGDSALYLCASSPGQTSGANVLTFGAGSRLTVL.

V usage is TRBV2 and J usage is TRBJ2-5; 14 bases are a match to TRBD2. The length of the CDR3 is 16 residues. J gave up 5 bases and V 6 bases, and 8 bases lay outside the gene matches. Germline V gene data show CDR1 as SNHLY and CDR2 as FYNNEI. The CDR3 reads CASRRGLAGGGETQYF. CDR3 DNA sequence: TGTGCCAGCAGACGAGGACTAGCGGGGGGCGGGGAGACCCAGTACTTC.

The gene calls are TRBV19 and TRBJ1-5; D remains unclear. Germline V lookup: CDR1 LNHDA, CDR2 SQIVND (reference sequence). This CDR3 has 12 residues. V was pared by 7 bases and J by 1 base, with 5 bases between. CDR3 in amino acids: CASTTSNQPQHF. The CDR3 DNA is TGTGCCAGTACTACGAGCAATCAGCCCCAGCATTTT.

This clone was detected only once. The chain carries TRBV5-1 and TRBJ2-3; a weak D match, TRBD2 (6 bases). This CDR3 spans 15 amino acids. The V gene lost 6 bases and the J gene lost 0 bases, with 14 bases spanning the gap. Germline values: CDR1 SGHRS, CDR2 YFSETQ. Here the CDR3 reads CASKEGTRSTDTQYF. The CDR3 nucleotides read TGCGCCAGCAAGGAGGGGACTCGAAGCACAGATACGCAGTATTTT.

V gene TRBV6-4 combines with J gene TRBJ1-1; D is ambiguous. Germline V gives CDR1 MRHNA, CDR2 SNTAGT. The CDR3 length is 14 residues. V shed 5 bases and J shed 1 base, with 11 bases lying between them. The CDR3 here is CASSPSSANTEAFF. The CDR3 bases are TGTGCCAGCAGTCCCTCGTCAGCGAACACTGAAGCTTTCTTT.

The chain is built from TRBV18 and TRBJ1-1; TRBD1 matches 9 bases. This CDR3 spans 15 amino acids. The germline gives CDR1 KGHSH, CDR2 LQKENI. V lost 4 bases to trimming and J lost 3 bases; unmatched junction nucleotides: 6. In DNA form, the CDR3 reads TGTGCCAGCTCACGAATAACAGGGGGCGACACTGAAGCTTTCTTT. It translates to CASSRITGGDTEAFF.

This chain joins TRBV9 and TRBJ2-2, with a possible D match to TRBD2 (7 bases). The CDR3 runs 15 residues. CDR1 is SGDLS and CDR2 is YYNGEE in the germline V gene. V was pared by 1 base and J by 4 bases, with 11 bases between. The CDR3 loop is CASSVRGASTGELFF. CDR3 sequence (DNA): TGTGCCAGCAGCGTACGGGGGGCCAGCACCGGGGAGCTGTTTTTT.

The chain recombines TRBV2 with TRBJ1-4, with a weak D call TRBD1 (6 bases). This CDR3 has 15 amino acids. Germline V gives CDR1 SNHLY, CDR2 FYNNEI. The V end was cut by 6 bases, the J end by 7 bases, with 18 bases between. The CDR3 sequence: CASRGVGGRFEKLFF. The CDR3 DNA reads as TGTGCCAGCAGGGGGGTTGGGGGCCGATTTGAAAAACTGTTTTTT. The full variable domain, completed using reference TRBV2 and TRBJ1-4, is EPEVTQTPSHQVTQMGQEVILRCVPISNHLYFYWYRQILGQKVEFLVSFYNNEISEKSEIFDDQFSVERPDGSNFTLKIRSTKLEDSAMYFCASRGVGGRFEKLFFGSGTQLSVL.

The rearrangement joins TRBV6-5 to TRBJ1-2; 11 positions match TRBD1. Unmatched junction bases numbered 12, after V lost 10 bases and J lost 8 bases. CDR3 size: 14 residues. CDR1 and CDR2 (germline): MNHEY, SVGAGI. DNA of the CDR3: TGTGCCACCTTTGGGACAGGGGGACGATACGGCTACACCTTC. This sequence encodes CATFGTGGRYGYTF.

The chain has TRBV18 and TRBJ1-2, with 11 positions matching TRBD1. Germline V gene lookup returns CDR1 KGHSH and CDR2 LQKENI. CDR3 length: 16 residues. J gave up 4 bases and V 6 bases, and 10 bases lay outside the gene matches. The CDR3 protein is CASSPGTGGGGYGYTF. CDR3 DNA sequence: TGTGCCAGCTCCCCCGGGACAGGGGGAGGTGGCTATGGCTACACCTTC.

This rearrangement joins TRBV6-5 to TRBJ1-2; 7 nucleotides match TRBD1. The CDR3 contains 13 residues. The germline CDR1 and CDR2 sequences are MNHEY and SVGAGI. V shed 6 bases, J shed 4 bases, and the junction held 5 bases outside the gene matches. CDR3 region: CASRSGTAYGYTF. The CDR3 bases are TGTGCCAGCAGATCCGGGACAGCCTATGGCTACACCTTC.

This chain connects TRBV18 to TRBJ1-1; D ambiguous. CDR1 and CDR2 from the germline V gene are KGHSH and LQKENI. The CDR3 is 16 amino acids. V was clipped by 0 bases and J by 1 base, with 12 bases between them. The CDR3 DNA reads TGTGCCAGCTCACCACCAGGGAGGGTACCGAACACTGAAGCTTTCTTT. Amino acid sequence: CASSPPGRVPNTEAFF.

The chain links TRBV5-1 to TRBJ2-7, with TRBD2 matching over 8 bases. Germline-derived CDR1 and CDR2 are SGHRS and YFSETQ. The CDR3 covers 14 residues. Losses at the gene ends were 2 bases for V and 2 bases for J; bases not matched to a gene: 3. CDR3 amino acids: CASSFGGAAYEQYF. The CDR3, as DNA: TGCGCCAGCAGCTTCGGGGGGGCCGCCTACGAGCAGTACTTC.

The J gene is TRBJ2-1, the V gene TRBV28, with TRBD2 matching 7 bases. V trimming: 6 bases; J trimming: 5 bases; junction bases outside the gene matches: 7. The germline gives CDR1 MDHEN, CDR2 SYDVKM. The CDR3 has 14 amino acids. DNA of the CDR3: TGTGCCAGCAGGGCCGGGACTAACCACAATGAGCAGTTCTTC. Translation: CASRAGTNHNEQFF.